The rows below give T cell receptor beta chains drawn from one sample of a study of blood T cells in healthy people across ages. Via MiXCR, TCRdb re-called the 5' RACE reads, giving one row per CDR3 protein. The sample carries about 1,500,000 distinct CDR3 sequences, 28% recorded once. The sequenced sample was blood. The receptors were gathered from a woman aged 25 to 39 in good health. CDR3s include the opening cysteine and the closing phenylalanine or tryptophan. Each record gives: V gene, CDR3 protein.

TRBV9,CASSADRDGNQPQHF
TRBV10-3,CAISESTDSPLHF
TRBV6-6,CASSSFKDEQYF
TRBV6-1,CASRKGAGNSPLHF
TRBV12-3/TRBV12-4,CASSSSGRGRFYGYTF
TRBV29-1,CSVKQGATDTQYF
TRBV29-1,CSVRDRASYEQYF
TRBV2,CASRLVRGAQETQYF
TRBV12-3/TRBV12-4,CASREGQGNEKLFF
TRBV5-6,CASSPRPLAGGPNVDEQFF
TRBV3-1,CASSQNMGGLNQPQHF
TRBV20-1,CSVRGLDSDTQYF
TRBV6-6,CASTYQRDADTQYF
TRBV5-4,CASRKDRARNEQFF
TRBV4-2,CASSQIRGEQYF
TRBV6-4,CASREEGLDTQYF
TRBV12-3/TRBV12-4,CASSPATSNEQFF
TRBV7-2,CASSLVAKEPRHF
TRBV6-2/TRBV6-3,CASRFNTTQYQPQHF
TRBV7-8,CASSAAGTATYEQYF
TRBV2,CASSEIVGILAKNIQYF
TRBV29-1,CSVEIRKTMRVYTF
TRBV6-1,CACVREGHGEQFF
TRBV27,CASSLDPLYGYTF
TRBV7-2,CASSLEAGVATGELFF
TRBV7-2,CASSSGPLETQYF
TRBV20-1,CSAGQEVERRGQYF
TRBV5-1,CASSRTYSSGPSNYGYTF
TRBV11-1,CASSLAWKWGQGALSSYEQYF
TRBV7-2,CASSLAGGAELFF
TRBV6-5,CASSYNGLPTDTQYF
TRBV5-1,CASSYQVNTEAFF
TRBV7-8,CASSLEAWTGASYEQYF
TRBV29-1,CSVLDSPGTEAFF
TRBV5-1,CASRQGAFDRARNEQYF
TRBV2,CASSERGEDEQYF
TRBV28,CASSLYYNEKLFF
TRBV11-2,CASSPASSGSYEQYF
TRBV7-2,CASSTDSASYEQYF
TRBV20-1,CSANLAGGTYEQYF
TRBV12-3/TRBV12-4,CASSLDGYTEAFF
TRBV11-2,CASSLQTATSSPLHF
TRBV7-9,CASSSSGSPNEKLFF
TRBV12-5,CASGLGVAKNIQYF
TRBV7-2,CASSLAGGKYNERYF
TRBV12-3/TRBV12-4,CASTYEDTQYF
TRBV28,CASSSAIGGGFGKNIQYF
TRBV29-1,CSVEGGPGNEQFF
TRBV20-1,CSARKTGGTSGRAGTGELFF
TRBV12-3/TRBV12-4,CASSSGGLTGAKNIQYF
TRBV6-6,CASKDYTEAFF
TRBV7-9,CASRPPTSGPHEQFF
TRBV9,CASSVGTSGNEQFF
TRBV10-1,CASSEVAGATDTQYF
TRBV2,CASIWRALENEQFF
TRBV7-2,CASSLKGATYEQYF
TRBV5-1,CASSPNVGLDNEQYF
TRBV5-5,CASSLGRPEQFF
TRBV27,CASSSSSRGANGYTF